This is a list of T cell receptor beta chains from one sample in a study of immune characterization of retroperitoneal liposarcoma. TCRdb reprocessed the PCR reads with MiXCR, giving one entry per CDR3 protein. The sample contains some 5,100 distinct CDR3 sequences, approximately 33% of which appear only once. Sample: tumor tissue. These receptor sequences come from a female donor with retroperitoneal liposarcoma. Each CDR3 is given with its conserved first and last residue. A D gene is named only where the DNA matches it firmly. Clone size is stated in some rows and not others, as once, few, many or a class when expanded.

clone size	J gene	D gene	V gene	CDR3 protein	CDR3 DNA
.	TRBJ2-2	.	TRBV6-1	CASSPGIDTGELFF	TGTGCCAGCAGTCCCGGGATAGACACCGGGGAGCTGTTTTTT
.	TRBJ1-5	.	TRBV7-2	CASSLAHYSNQPQHF	TGTGCCAGCAGCTTAGCCCACTATAGCAATCAGCCCCAGCATTTT
medium-sized	TRBJ2-2	TRBD1	TRBV7-2	CASSSGTGGTGELFF	TGTGCCAGCAGCTCCGGGACAGGGGGCACCGGGGAGCTGTTTTTT
few	TRBJ2-5	.	TRBV4-1	CASSQDFETRGKYYEQYF	TGCGCCAGCAGCCAAGATTTTGAGACTAGAGGGAAGTATTATGAGCAGTACTTC
.	TRBJ2-1	.	TRBV3-1	CASSQYTSSGSYNEQFF	TGTGCCAGCAGCCAGTACACTAGCAGCGGCTCCTACAATGAGCAGTTCTTC
.	TRBJ2-3	.	TRBV6-5	CASGNTDTQYF	TGTGCCAGCGGGAACACAGATACGCAGTATTTT
.	TRBJ2-1	TRBD2	TRBV12-3/TRBV12-4	CASRTSGNSEQFF	TGTGCCAGCAGAACTAGCGGGAATAGTGAGCAGTTCTTC
few	TRBJ2-5	.	TRBV5-5	CASSVERGGIQETQYF	TGTGCCAGCAGCGTGGAGAGGGGCGGAATCCAAGAGACCCAGTACTTC
.	TRBJ2-2	TRBD2	TRBV6-6	CASTPGTRTGELFF	TGTGCCAGCACCCCCGGGACTAGGACCGGGGAGCTGTTTTTT
.	TRBJ2-1	TRBD2	TRBV7-2	CASSGTSGGYNEQFF	TGTGCCAGCAGCGGGACTAGCGGTGGTTACAATGAGCAGTTCTTC
many	TRBJ2-5	.	TRBV27	CASSLSMAGSETQYF	TGTGCCAGCAGTTTATCGATGGCAGGGTCCGAGACCCAGTACTTC
.	TRBJ2-1	.	TRBV12-3/TRBV12-4	CASSFRGTATSEQFF	TGTGCCAGCAGTTTTCGGGGGACAGCAACAAGCGAGCAGTTCTTC
many	TRBJ2-3	.	TRBV27	CATGTDTQYF	TGTGCCACGGGCACAGATACGCAGTATTTT
.	TRBJ1-5	.	TRBV6-1	CASSSRALQHQPQHF	TGTGCCAGCAGCTCGAGGGCCCTTCAACATCAGCCCCAGCATTTT
.	TRBJ1-1	.	TRBV27	CASSLLSGTEAFF	TGTGCCAGCAGTTTATTGTCAGGGACTGAAGCTTTCTTT
.	TRBJ2-7	.	TRBV12-3/TRBV12-4	CASSLGGPGEQYF	TGTGCCAGCAGTTTAGGAGGCCCGGGCGAGCAGTACTTC
medium-sized	TRBJ2-3	TRBD1	TRBV11-3	CASSPRQGATDTQYF	TGTGCCAGCAGCCCCAGACAGGGGGCAACAGATACGCAGTATTTT
few	TRBJ2-1	.	TRBV6-5	CASSYRYEQFF	TGTGCCAGCAGTTACCGGTACGAGCAGTTCTTC
many	TRBJ1-1	TRBD1	TRBV7-2	CASSGRTGNTEAFF	TGTGCCAGCAGCGGCCGGACAGGGAACACTGAAGCTTTCTTT
.	TRBJ2-7	.	TRBV27	CASSRRVAGIVNEQYF	TGTGCCAGCAGTCGGAGGGTGGCGGGGATTGTGAACGAGCAGTACTTC
medium-sized	TRBJ2-7	.	TRBV7-6	CATPRTDYEQYF	TGTGCCACCCCTAGAACAGACTACGAGCAGTACTTC
.	TRBJ2-1	.	TRBV10-1	CASSPRRAVYEQFF	TGCGCCAGCAGTCCCCGCAGAGCAGTCTACGAGCAGTTCTTC
few	TRBJ2-1	TRBD2	TRBV6-1	CATSLLAFKVSSYNEQFF	TGTGCCACCTCCCTACTAGCGTTTAAAGTTAGCTCCTACAATGAGCAGTTCTTC
many	TRBJ2-7	TRBD2	TRBV5-4	CASSPLAGAGEQYF	TGTGCCAGCAGCCCTCTAGCGGGAGCCGGCGAGCAGTACTTC
medium-sized	TRBJ2-1	TRBD2	TRBV12-3/TRBV12-4	CASSLRLAGGGNEQFF	TGTGCCAGCAGTTTAAGACTAGCGGGAGGGGGGAATGAGCAGTTCTTC
once	TRBJ2-3	TRBD1	TRBV6-6	CASRAGTASTDTQYF	TGTGCCAGCAGGGCCGGGACAGCTAGCACAGATACGCAGTATTTT
.	TRBJ2-3	TRBD2	TRBV11-2	CASRLAGHTDTQYF	TGTGCCAGCAGACTAGCGGGACACACAGATACGCAGTATTTT
many	TRBJ2-3	.	TRBV6-4	CASSDGSTDTQYF	TGTGCCAGCAGTGACGGGAGCACAGATACGCAGTATTTT
medium-sized	TRBJ2-3	.	TRBV6-1	CASSARYSTDTQYF	TGTGCCAGCAGTGCCCGGTACAGCACAGATACGCAGTATTTT
few	TRBJ1-1	.	TRBV12-3/TRBV12-4	CASSLAGLTEAFF	TGTGCCAGCAGTTTAGCGGGACTCACTGAAGCTTTCTTT
.	TRBJ2-1	TRBD2	TRBV3-1	CASSQEGLAGGSNYEQFF	TGTGCCAGCAGCCAAGAGGGGCTAGCGGGAGGTTCCAATTATGAGCAGTTCTTC
many	TRBJ2-2	.	TRBV6-6	CASSYGQRNTGELFF	TGTGCCAGCAGTTACGGCCAGAGGAACACCGGGGAGCTGTTTTTT
many	TRBJ2-1	TRBD2	TRBV24-1	CATSDPTSGGYNEQFF	TGTGCCACCAGTGACCCGACTAGCGGAGGGTACAATGAGCAGTTCTTC
many	TRBJ1-1	.	TRBV6-1	CASSEGWLGVATEAFF	TGTGCCAGCAGTGAAGGGTGGTTAGGAGTTGCCACTGAAGCTTTCTTT
.	TRBJ2-1	.	TRBV7-6	CASSSDRVYEQFF	TGTGCCAGCAGCTCTGACCGAGTCTACGAGCAGTTCTTC
medium-sized	TRBJ2-3	.	TRBV12-5	CASGFGVDTQYF	TGTGCTAGTGGTTTTGGGGTAGATACGCAGTATTTT
.	TRBJ2-3	TRBD2	TRBV6-6	CASRPLAGTSTDTQYF	TGTGCCAGCAGACCCCTAGCGGGGACTAGCACAGATACGCAGTATTTT
.	TRBJ2-7	.	TRBV27	CASSRGGQPGNEQYF	TGTGCCAGCAGCCGCGGGGGACAGCCTGGCAATGAGCAGTACTTC
medium-sized	TRBJ2-7	.	TRBV6-1	CASSQSGQALGRRYEQYF	TGTGCCAGCAGTCAGTCTGGACAGGCCTTGGGGAGGAGGTACGAGCAGTACTTC
.	TRBJ1-2	.	TRBV6-1	CASRTGYGYTF	TGTGCCAGCAGGACAGGTTATGGCTACACCTTC
many	TRBJ2-6	.	TRBV5-1	CASSTGTPSGANVLTF	TGCGCCAGCAGCACAGGGACTCCCTCTGGGGCCAACGTCCTGACTTTC
large	TRBJ2-1	TRBD2	TRBV12-3/TRBV12-4	CASSLGPLAGVSPNEQFF	TGTGCCAGCAGTTTAGGGCCCCTAGCGGGAGTGTCCCCCAATGAGCAGTTCTTC
many	TRBJ1-2	.	TRBV6-6	CASSAQGRTSGYTF	TGTGCCAGCAGTGCCCAAGGGAGGACGAGCGGCTACACCTTC
few	TRBJ2-3	TRBD1	TRBV12-5	CASGLAGQGTDTQYF	TGTGCTAGTGGTTTGGCTGGACAGGGGACAGATACGCAGTATTTT
.	TRBJ2-1	TRBD2	TRBV12-3/TRBV12-4	CASSSPGLANNEQFF	TGTGCCAGCAGTTCCCCGGGACTAGCGAACAATGAGCAGTTCTTC
.	TRBJ1-2	.	TRBV6-1	CASSAEYRAASGYTF	TGTGCCAGCAGCGCCGAGTACAGGGCTGCGAGTGGCTACACCTTC
.	TRBJ2-7	.	TRBV12-3/TRBV12-4	CASSQDSSYEQYF	TGTGCCAGCAGTCAAGACAGCTCCTACGAGCAGTACTTC
few	TRBJ2-7	.	TRBV6-1	CASSPLLGLPGDNEQYF	TGTGCCAGCAGTCCGCTTTTGGGTTTGCCCGGGGACAATGAGCAGTACTTC
few	TRBJ2-5	TRBD1	TRBV6-1	CASSNAGGLETQYF	TGTGCCAGCAGTAACGCAGGGGGCTTAGAGACCCAGTACTTC